Given below is one TCR beta chain in context. These data belong to a study of T cells in Graves' hyperthyroidism and ophthalmopathy. Study summary: Sampling of peripheral blood happened at initial diagnosis, prior to any treatment.

J was trimmed by 2 bases and V by 2 bases; bases with no gene match: 8. The germline gives CDR1 SGHAT, CDR2 FQDESV (reference sequence). The CDR3 contains 18 residues. TCR beta CDR3 regions were amplified from RNA transcripts. A first-round RT-PCR of the TCR CDR3 used the HTBI primer set. TCRdb called the multiplex PCR reads again in MiXCR, with one record for every CDR3 protein. Here the sample spans approximately 600,000 distinct CDR3 sequences, roughly 20% being singletons. Source material: blood. The gene calls are TRBV11-1 and TRBJ2-6; 8 bases map to TRBD2. This receptor was identified in a man aged 30-40 years with Graves' ophthalmopathy. The CDR3 nucleotides read TGTGCCAGCAGCTTAAGATCGGGAGGGTCGACTGGGGCCAACGTCCTGACTTTC. It translates to CASSLRSGGSTGANVLTF.